This T cell receptor beta chain was captured by sequencing in a study of CD8 T cells in Susac syndrome. RNA totalling roughly 0.45 to 1 ug underwent reverse transcription with random hexamers. The CDR3 of TCR beta was amplified by immunoSEQ multiplex PCR across 54 Vbeta and 13 Jbeta. TCRdb ran MiXCR on the immunoSEQ multiplex PCR reads and lists one entry per CDR3 protein. This table holds around 160,000 distinct CDR3 sequences, about 93% found once. Germline V gene lookup returns CDR1 SGHVS and CDR2 FQNEAQ. The CDR3 consists of 14 residues. The V end was cut by 5 bases, the J end by 4 bases, with 12 bases between. CD8+ and CD4+ T cells circulating in blood were sequenced for TCR beta. Healthy donors served as the controls. They were matched for age and sex. The CD8+ and CD4+ T cells were isolated magnetically using a negative isolation approach, whereas the TEMRA cells were enriched by FACS.

The sequencing sample was made of CD4+ T cells from PBMCs. This chain links TRBV7-8 with TRBJ2-1; TRBD2 might be the D (6 bases). The TCR comes from a human donor in good health. CDR3: CASSAGSAYNEQFF. The DNA of the CDR3 is TGTGCCAGCAGCGCCGGGAGCGCGTACAATGAGCAGTTCTTC.